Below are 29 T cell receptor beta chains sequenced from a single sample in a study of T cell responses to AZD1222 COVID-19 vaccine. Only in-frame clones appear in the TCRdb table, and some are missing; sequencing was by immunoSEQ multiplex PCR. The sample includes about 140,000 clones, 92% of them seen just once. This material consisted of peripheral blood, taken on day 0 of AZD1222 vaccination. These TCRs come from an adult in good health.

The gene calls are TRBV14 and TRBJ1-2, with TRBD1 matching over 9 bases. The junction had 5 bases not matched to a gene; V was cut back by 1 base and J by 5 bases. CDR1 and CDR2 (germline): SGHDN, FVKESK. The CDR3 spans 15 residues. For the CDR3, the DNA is TGTGCCAGCAGCCAAGGGGGGACAGGGTCATATGGCTACACCTTC. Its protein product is CASSQGGTGSYGYTF.

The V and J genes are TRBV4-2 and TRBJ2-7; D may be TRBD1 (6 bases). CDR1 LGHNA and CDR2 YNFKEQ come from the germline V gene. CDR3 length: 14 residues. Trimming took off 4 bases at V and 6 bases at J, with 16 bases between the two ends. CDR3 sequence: CASSRTGPGAEQYF. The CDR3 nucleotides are TGTGCCAGCAGCCGCACGGGTCCAGGGGCCGAGCAGTACTTC.

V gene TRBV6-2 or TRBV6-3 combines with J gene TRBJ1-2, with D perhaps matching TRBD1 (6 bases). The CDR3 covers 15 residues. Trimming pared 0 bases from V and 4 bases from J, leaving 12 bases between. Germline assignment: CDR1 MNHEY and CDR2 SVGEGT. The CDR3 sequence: CASSYSYRATYGYTF. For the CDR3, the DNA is TGTGCCAGCAGTTACTCCTACAGGGCTACCTATGGCTACACCTTC.

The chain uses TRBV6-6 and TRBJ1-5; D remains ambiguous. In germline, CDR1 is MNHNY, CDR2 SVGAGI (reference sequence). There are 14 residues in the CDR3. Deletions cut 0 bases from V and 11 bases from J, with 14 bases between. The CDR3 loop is CASSYSSGSQAQHF. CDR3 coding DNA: TGTGCCAGCAGTTACTCGAGCGGGTCACAAGCCCAGCATTTT.

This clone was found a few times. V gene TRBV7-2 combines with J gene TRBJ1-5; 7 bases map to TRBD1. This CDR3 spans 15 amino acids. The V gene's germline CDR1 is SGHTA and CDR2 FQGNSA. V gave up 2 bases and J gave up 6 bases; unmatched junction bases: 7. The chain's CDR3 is CASSLFQGVGQPQHF. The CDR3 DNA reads TGTGCCAGCAGCTTATTCCAGGGGGTGGGTCAGCCCCAGCATTTT.

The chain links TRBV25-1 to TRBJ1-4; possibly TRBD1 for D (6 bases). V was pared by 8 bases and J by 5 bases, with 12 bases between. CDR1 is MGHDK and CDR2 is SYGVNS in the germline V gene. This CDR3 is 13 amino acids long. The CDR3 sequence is CASCGDINEKLFF. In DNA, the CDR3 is TGTGCCAGCTGCGGGGACATAAATGAAAAACTGTTTTTT.

The CDR3 region has the DNA TGTGCCAGCAGCCAGGGACTAGCTCGCGAGACCCAGTACTTC. Its protein product is CASSQGLARETQYF. V and J are TRBV3-1 (or the pseudogene TRBV3-2) and TRBJ2-5, with 9 bases fitting TRBD2. Germline trimming cut 3 bases from V and 5 bases from J; bases unmatched to any gene: 4. The CDR3 runs to 14 residues. Germline V gene sequence: CDR1 LGHDT, CDR2 YNNKEL (reference sequence).

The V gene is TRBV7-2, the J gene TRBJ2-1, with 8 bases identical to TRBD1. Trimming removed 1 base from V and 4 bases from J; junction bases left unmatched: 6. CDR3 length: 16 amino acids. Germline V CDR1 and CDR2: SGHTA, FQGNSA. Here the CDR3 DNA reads TGTGCCAGCAGCTTAGGGGCCGGACAGGGTTACAATGAGCAGTTCTTC. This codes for CASSLGAGQGYNEQFF.

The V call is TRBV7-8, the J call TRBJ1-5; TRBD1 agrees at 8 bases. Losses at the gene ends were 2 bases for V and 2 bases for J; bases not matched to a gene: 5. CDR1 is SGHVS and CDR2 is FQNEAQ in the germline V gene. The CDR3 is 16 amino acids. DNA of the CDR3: TGTGCCAGCAGCTTACCCAGGGGGCCGGGCAATCAGCCCCAGCATTTT. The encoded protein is CASSLPRGPGNQPQHF.

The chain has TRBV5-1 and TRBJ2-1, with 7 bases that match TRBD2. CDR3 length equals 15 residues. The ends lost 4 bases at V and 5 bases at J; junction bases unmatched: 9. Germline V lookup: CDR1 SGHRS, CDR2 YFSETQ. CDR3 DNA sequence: TGCGCCAGCAGCGCGGGTAGCGGGCGTCACAATGAGCAGTTCTTC. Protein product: CASSAGSGRHNEQFF. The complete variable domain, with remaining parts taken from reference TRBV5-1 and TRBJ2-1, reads KAGVTQTPRYLIKTRGQQVTLSCSPISGHRSVSWYQQTPGQGLQFLFEYFSETQRNKGNFPGRFSGRQFSNSRSEMNVSTLELGDSALYLCASSAGSGRHNEQFFGPGTRLTVL.

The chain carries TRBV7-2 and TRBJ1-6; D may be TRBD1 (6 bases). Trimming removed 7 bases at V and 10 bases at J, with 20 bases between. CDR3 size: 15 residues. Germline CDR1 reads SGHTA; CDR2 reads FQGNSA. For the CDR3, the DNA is TGTGCCAGCACTATGGGATCACAGGGATACTCACCCCTCCACTTT. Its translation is CASTMGSQGYSPLHF.

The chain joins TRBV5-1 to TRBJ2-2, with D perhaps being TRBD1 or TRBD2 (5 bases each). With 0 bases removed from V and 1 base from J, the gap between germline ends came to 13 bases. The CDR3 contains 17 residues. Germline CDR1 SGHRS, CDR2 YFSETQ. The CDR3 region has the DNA TGCGCCAGCAGCTTGGGGGGGATAGACTGGAACACCGGGGAGCTGTTTTTT. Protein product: CASSLGGIDWNTGELFF.

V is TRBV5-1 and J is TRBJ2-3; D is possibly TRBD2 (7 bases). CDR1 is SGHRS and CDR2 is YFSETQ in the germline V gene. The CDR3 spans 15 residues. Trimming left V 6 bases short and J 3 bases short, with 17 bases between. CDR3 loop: CASTWRGGETDTQYF. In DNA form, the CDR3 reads TGCGCCAGCACCTGGAGGGGGGGAGAGACAGATACGCAGTATTTT.

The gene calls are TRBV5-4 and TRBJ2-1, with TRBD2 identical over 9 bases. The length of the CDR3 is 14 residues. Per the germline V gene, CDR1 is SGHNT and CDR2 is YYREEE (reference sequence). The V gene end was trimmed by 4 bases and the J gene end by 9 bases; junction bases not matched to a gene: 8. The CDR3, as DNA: TGTGCCAGCAGCATTCAGACTAGCGGTCGTGAGCAGTTCTTC. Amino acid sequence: CASSIQTSGREQFF. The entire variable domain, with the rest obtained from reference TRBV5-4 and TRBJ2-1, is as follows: ETGVTQSPTHLIKTRGQQVTLRCSSQSGHNTVSWYQQALGQGPQFIFQYYREEENGRGNFPPRFSGLQFPNYSSELNVNALELDDSALYLCASSIQTSGREQFFGPGTRLTVL.

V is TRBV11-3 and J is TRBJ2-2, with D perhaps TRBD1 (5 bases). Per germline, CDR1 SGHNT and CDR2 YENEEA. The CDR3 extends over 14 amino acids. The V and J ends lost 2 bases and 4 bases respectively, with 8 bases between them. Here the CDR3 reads CASSLQGTTGELFF. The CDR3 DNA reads TGTGCCAGCAGCTTACAGGGTACCACCGGGGAGCTGTTTTTT.

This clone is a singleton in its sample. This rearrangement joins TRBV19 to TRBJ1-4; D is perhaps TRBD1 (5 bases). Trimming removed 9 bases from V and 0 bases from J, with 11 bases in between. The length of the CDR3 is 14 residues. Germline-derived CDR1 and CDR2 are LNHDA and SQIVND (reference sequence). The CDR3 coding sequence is TGTGCCAGCAGAACAGGACCAACTAATGAAAAACTGTTTTTT. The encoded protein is CASRTGPTNEKLFF.

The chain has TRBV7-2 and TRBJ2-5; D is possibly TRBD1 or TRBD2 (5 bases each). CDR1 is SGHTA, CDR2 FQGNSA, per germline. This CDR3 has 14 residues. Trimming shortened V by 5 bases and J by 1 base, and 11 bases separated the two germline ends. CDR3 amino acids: CASSQYGGQETQYF. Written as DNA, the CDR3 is TGTGCCAGCAGCCAGTATGGGGGCCAAGAGACCCAGTACTTC.

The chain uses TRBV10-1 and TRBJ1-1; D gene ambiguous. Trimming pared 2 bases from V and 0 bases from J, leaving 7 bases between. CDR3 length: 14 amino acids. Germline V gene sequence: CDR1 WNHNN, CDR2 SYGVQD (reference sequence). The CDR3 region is CASSEPVMNTEAFF. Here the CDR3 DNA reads TGCGCCAGCAGTGAGCCGGTGATGAACACTGAAGCTTTCTTT.

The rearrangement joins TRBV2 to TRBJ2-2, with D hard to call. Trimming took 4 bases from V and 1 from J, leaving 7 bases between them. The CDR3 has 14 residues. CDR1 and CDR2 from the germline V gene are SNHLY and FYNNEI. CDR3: CASSVRGNTGELFF. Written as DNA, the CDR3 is TGTGCCAGCAGTGTAAGAGGGAACACCGGGGAGCTGTTTTTT.

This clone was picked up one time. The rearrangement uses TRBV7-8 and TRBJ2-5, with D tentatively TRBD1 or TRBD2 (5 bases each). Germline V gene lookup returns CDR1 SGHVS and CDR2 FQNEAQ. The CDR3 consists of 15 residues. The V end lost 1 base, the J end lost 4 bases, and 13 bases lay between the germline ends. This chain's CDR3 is CASSLDGTKTETQYF. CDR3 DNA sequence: TGTGCCAGCAGCTTAGACGGGACGAAAACAGAGACCCAGTACTTC.

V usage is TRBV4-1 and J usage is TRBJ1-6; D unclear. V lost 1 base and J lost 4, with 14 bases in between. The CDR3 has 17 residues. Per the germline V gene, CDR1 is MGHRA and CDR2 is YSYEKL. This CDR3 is CASSQGIQRNYNSPLHF. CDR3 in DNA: TGCGCCAGCAGCCAAGGTATACAGAGGAATTATAATTCACCCCTCCACTTT.

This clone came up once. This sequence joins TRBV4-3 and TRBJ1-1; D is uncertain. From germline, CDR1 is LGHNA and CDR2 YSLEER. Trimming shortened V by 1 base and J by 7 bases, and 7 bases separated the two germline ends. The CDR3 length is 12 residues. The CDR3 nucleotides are TGCGCCAGCAGCCAAGCCGGGTATGAAGCTTTCTTT. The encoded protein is CASSQAGYEAFF.

CDR3 nucleotide sequence: TGTGCCAGCAGCGTAGGGTATCCCCCCAAGCGGGGATTACTCCATGAGCAGTTCTTC. Its translation: CASSVGYPPKRGLLHEQFF. The chain links TRBV9 to TRBJ2-1, with 7 nucleotides matching TRBD2. This CDR3 is 19 amino acids long. Germline CDR1 reads SGDLS; CDR2 reads YYNGEE. Trimming removed 0 bases from V and 8 bases from J; junction bases left unmatched: 20.

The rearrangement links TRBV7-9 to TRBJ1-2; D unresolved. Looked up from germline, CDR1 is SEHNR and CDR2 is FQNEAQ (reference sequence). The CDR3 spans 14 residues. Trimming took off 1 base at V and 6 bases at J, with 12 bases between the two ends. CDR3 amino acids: CASSLDLVGDGYTF. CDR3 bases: TGTGCCAGCAGCTTAGACTTGGTCGGGGATGGCTACACCTTC.

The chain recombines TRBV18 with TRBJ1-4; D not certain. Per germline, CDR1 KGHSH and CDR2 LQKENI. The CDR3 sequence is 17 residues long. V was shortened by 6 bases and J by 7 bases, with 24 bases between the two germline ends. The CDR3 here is CASSRDQVPPSGEKLFF. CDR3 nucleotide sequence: TGTGCCAGCTCTCGCGACCAAGTACCCCCCAGCGGTGAAAAACTGTTTTTT. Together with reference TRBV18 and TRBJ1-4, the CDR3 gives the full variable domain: NAGVMQNPRHLVRRRGQEARLRCSPMKGHSHVYWYRQLPEEGLKFMVYLQKENIIDESGMPKERFSAEFPKEGPSILRIQQVVRGDSAAYFCASSRDQVPPSGEKLFFGSGTQLSVL.

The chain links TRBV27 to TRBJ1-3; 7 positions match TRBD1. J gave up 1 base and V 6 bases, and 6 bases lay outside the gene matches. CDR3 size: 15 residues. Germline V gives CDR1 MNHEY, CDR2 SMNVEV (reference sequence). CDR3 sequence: CASRETGLSGNTIYF. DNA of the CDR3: TGTGCCAGCAGGGAGACAGGGCTGTCTGGAAACACCATATATTTT.

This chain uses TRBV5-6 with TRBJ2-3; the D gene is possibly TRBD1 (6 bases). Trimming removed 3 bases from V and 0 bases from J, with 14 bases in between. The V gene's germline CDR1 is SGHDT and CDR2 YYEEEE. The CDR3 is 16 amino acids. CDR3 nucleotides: TGTGCCAGCAGCTACCCGTACAGGGAAAGCACAGATACGCAGTATTTT. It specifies CASSYPYRESTDTQYF.

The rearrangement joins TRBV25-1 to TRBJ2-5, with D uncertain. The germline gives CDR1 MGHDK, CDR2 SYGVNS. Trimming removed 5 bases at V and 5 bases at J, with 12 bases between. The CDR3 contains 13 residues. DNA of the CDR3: TGTGCCAGCAGTCCAAACAGACCGGAGACCCAGTACTTC. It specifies CASSPNRPETQYF.

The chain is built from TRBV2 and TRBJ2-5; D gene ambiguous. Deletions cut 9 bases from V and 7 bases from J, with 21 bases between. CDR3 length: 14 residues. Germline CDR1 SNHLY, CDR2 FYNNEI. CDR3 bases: TGTGCCAGTCTGCTGGGCCAGCGTACGGGGACCCAGTACTTC. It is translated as CASLLGQRTGTQYF.